This passage covers 23 T cell receptor beta chains from one sample sequenced in a study of T cell responses to AZD1222 COVID-19 vaccine. TCRdb's table, derived via immunoSEQ multiplex PCR, lists solely in-frame clones and lacks some. Of fewer than 130,000 clones in the sample, about 85% were seen once. The source was peripheral blood, collected 28 days after the second AZD1222 dose. These receptors were taken from an adult who received the AZD1222 COVID-19 vaccine.

A remark on this clone: One end of the junction fails to match germline, which may point to a read error. This chain links TRBV6-2 or TRBV6-3 with TRBJ2-7; the D is unclear. CDR3 length equals 14 residues. Germline CDR1 is MNHEY and CDR2 is SVGEGT. CDR3 DNA: TGTGCCAGCACTTACCCGGGTATTAGGTACGAGCAGTACTTC. It translates to CASTYPGIRYEQYF.

The genes are TRBV30 and TRBJ2-5, with D possibly matching TRBD2 (5 bases). The CDR3 spans 13 residues. Trimming took off 5 bases at V and 3 bases at J, with 13 bases between the two ends. Germline loops: CDR1 GTSNPN, CDR2 SVGIG (reference sequence). The CDR3 sequence: CAWDYPGKETQYF. The CDR3, as DNA: TGTGCCTGGGACTATCCCGGGAAAGAGACCCAGTACTTC.

This clone was observed once. The chain links TRBV2 to TRBJ1-5, with 7 bases lining up with TRBD1. Germline V CDR1 and CDR2: SNHLY, FYNNEI. The CDR3 is 17 amino acids. V trimming: 9 bases; J trimming: 0 bases; junction bases outside the gene matches: 14. Here the CDR3 reads CASTGTVGDISNQPQHF. The DNA for the CDR3 is TGTGCCAGTACCGGGACAGTCGGGGATATTAGCAATCAGCCCCAGCATTTT.

The J gene is TRBJ2-5, the V gene TRBV7-2; 8 bases are shared with TRBD2. Germline V gene data show CDR1 as SGHTA and CDR2 as FQGNSA. This CDR3 is 16 amino acids long. The V and J ends lost 2 bases and 5 bases, in that order; junction bases with no gene match: 10. The CDR3 is CASSLKERAGGETQYF. CDR3 sequence (DNA): TGTGCCAGCAGCTTAAAAGAGCGGGCGGGAGGCGAGACCCAGTACTTC. Using reference TRBV7-2 and TRBJ2-5 for the parts outside the CDR3, the full variable domain is GAGVSQSPSNKVTEKGKDVELRCDPISGHTALYWYRQSLGQGLEFLIYFQGNSAPDKSGLPSDRFSAERTGGSVSTLTIQRTQQEDSAVYLCASSLKERAGGETQYFGPGTRLLVL.

The chain couples TRBV7-3 to TRBJ2-2, with D maybe TRBD1 (7 bases). Trimming removed 5 bases at V and 2 bases at J, with 12 bases between. This CDR3 spans 15 amino acids. Germline V gene lookup returns CDR1 SGHTA and CDR2 FQGTGA. In DNA form, the CDR3 reads TGTGCCAGCAGCCCAGGGGGAGGAAACACCGGGGAGCTGTTTTTT. This translates into CASSPGGGNTGELFF.

The chain uses TRBV5-4 and TRBJ1-1; 10 bases align to TRBD1. V dropped 4 bases and J dropped 5; count of bases not matched to a gene: 14. This CDR3 contains 17 residues. Germline V lookup: CDR1 SGHNT, CDR2 YYREEE (reference sequence). In nucleotides, the CDR3 is TGTGCCAGCAGCCCGGGACAGGGGATTTTAAAGAGAACTGAAGCTTTCTTT. Translation gives CASSPGQGILKRTEAFF.

This clone was detected once. The V gene is TRBV4-3, the J gene TRBJ2-3; D remains ambiguous. The CDR3 sequence is 15 residues long. V gave up 0 bases and J gave up 1 base, with 8 bases separating them. The germline V gene encodes CDR1 LGHNA and CDR2 YSLEER. The CDR3 coding sequence is TGCGCCAGCAGCCAAGAAGGACGGGGCACAGATACGCAGTATTTT. Amino acid sequence: CASSQEGRGTDTQYF.

The rearrangement uses TRBV6-5 and TRBJ1-5; maybe TRBD1 (5 bases). Trimming took off 6 bases at V and 2 bases at J, with 14 bases between the two ends. The CDR3 is 15 residues long. The germline V gene encodes CDR1 MNHEY and CDR2 SVGAGI. CDR3 bases: TGTGCCAGCAGGGTGGGACTCTGGGGCAATCAGCCCCAGCATTTT. Encoded protein: CASRVGLWGNQPQHF.

The chain has TRBV5-8 and TRBJ2-7, with D hard to call. The germline V gene has CDR1 SGHTS and CDR2 YDEGEE. V was trimmed by 2 bases and J by 6 bases, leaving 12 bases between them. The CDR3 extends over 13 amino acids. The CDR3 is CASSLPNSGEQYF. Here the CDR3 DNA reads TGTGCCAGCAGCTTACCCAACAGTGGCGAGCAGTACTTC.

The CDR3 DNA reads TGTGCCAGCAGCTTTAGGGTATGGGACGAGCAGTACTTC. It yields the protein CASSFRVWDEQYF. The chain recombines TRBV27 with TRBJ2-7, with unresolved D. Looked up from germline, CDR1 is MNHEY and CDR2 is SMNVEV (reference sequence). CDR3 length equals 13 residues. V lost 6 bases and J 5 bases, leaving 14 bases between the germline ends.

The chain uses TRBV2 and TRBJ2-7, with a weak D call TRBD1 (6 bases). The CDR3 is 15 amino acids. Germline V gene data show CDR1 as SNHLY and CDR2 as FYNNEI. Trimming stripped 5 bases from V and 0 bases from J, with 14 bases between. The CDR3: CASSRTAIASYEQYF. The CDR3 coding sequence is TGTGCCAGCAGTAGGACAGCGATAGCCTCCTACGAGCAGTACTTC.

The chain joins TRBV20-1 to TRBJ2-3; D is possibly TRBD1 (5 bases). Germline V gives CDR1 DFQATT, CDR2 SNEGSKA (reference sequence). V gave up 3 bases and J gave up 4 bases, with 11 bases separating them. This CDR3 region has 13 residues. CDR3 region: CSASGAWSDTQYF. The CDR3 DNA sequence: TGCAGTGCTAGTGGGGCTTGGTCAGATACGCAGTATTTT.

The rearrangement links TRBV6-5 to TRBJ2-2; 8 bases map to TRBD2. From germline, CDR1 is MNHEY and CDR2 SVGAGI. CDR3 size: 14 residues. Trimming cost V 8 bases and J 1 base; bases outside gene matches: 3. In DNA form, the CDR3 reads TGTGCCAGCGCACTAGCGGTGAACACCGGGGAGCTGTTTTTT. Its protein is CASALAVNTGELFF.

The chain combines TRBV6-5 with TRBJ2-1; the match to TRBD1 covers 8 bases. CDR3 length: 13 amino acids. Losses at the gene ends were 11 bases for V and 9 bases for J; bases not matched to a gene: 12. Germline V gene data show CDR1 as MNHEY and CDR2 as SVGAGI. The CDR3 sequence is CAGTGRSGCEQFF. The CDR3 nucleotides are TGTGCCGGGACAGGTCGGTCCGGATGTGAGCAGTTCTTC.

The V gene is TRBV27, the J gene TRBJ1-2; D is ambiguous. Germline values: CDR1 MNHEY, CDR2 SMNVEV (reference sequence). The CDR3 is 14 amino acids. The V and J ends lost 8 bases and 0 bases respectively, with 13 bases between them. The CDR3 bases are TGTGCCAGCTGGGCTCGAACAGCTAACTATGGCTACACCTTC. It translates to CASWARTANYGYTF.

The chain links TRBV7-9 to TRBJ2-2, with TRBD1 as a possible D gene (6 bases). Germline values: CDR1 SEHNR, CDR2 FQNEAQ (reference sequence). This CDR3 comprises 17 residues. V lost 4 bases to trimming and J lost 2 bases, with 17 bases between them. Written as DNA, the CDR3 is TGTGCCAGCAGCTCACGTCGCTGGGGGCGAAACACCGGGGAGCTGTTTTTT. Its protein is CASSSRRWGRNTGELFF. The full variable domain, completed using reference TRBV7-9 and TRBJ2-2, is DTGVSQNPRHKITKRGQNVTFRCDPISEHNRLYWYRQTLGQGPEFLTYFQNEAQLEKSRLLSDRFSAERPKGSFSTLEIQRTEQGDSAMYLCASSSRRWGRNTGELFFGEGSRLTVL.

The J gene is TRBJ2-7, the V gene TRBV19, with D perhaps matching TRBD2 (5 bases). Germline assignment: CDR1 LNHDA and CDR2 SQIVND (reference sequence). The ends were cut back, 5 bases at V and 1 base at J, with 9 bases in the middle. The length of the CDR3 is 13 residues. The DNA of the CDR3 is TGTGCCAGTAGTGTTGAGGGATCCTACGAGCAGTACTTC. The encoded protein is CASSVEGSYEQYF.

The V and J genes are TRBV4-1 and TRBJ1-2; perhaps TRBD1 as D (6 bases). Trimming stripped 5 bases from V and 5 bases from J, with 18 bases between. Germline V CDR1 and CDR2: MGHRA, YSYEKL. The CDR3 contains 15 residues. The CDR3 DNA follows: TGCGCCAGCAGCGAGAGACAGGCCGAGCCGTATGGCTACACCTTC. Protein: CASSERQAEPYGYTF.

This clone was observed once. The chain employs TRBV5-1 and TRBJ1-3; D is ambiguous. V was cut by 0 bases and J by 0 bases, with 7 bases left in between. Germline V CDR1 and CDR2: SGHRS, YFSETQ. The CDR3 contains 15 residues. The CDR3 reads CASSLGHNSGNTIYF. The CDR3 region has the DNA TGCGCCAGCAGCTTGGGTCACAACTCTGGAAACACCATATATTTT. The whole variable domain, remainder taken from reference TRBV5-1 and TRBJ1-3, is KAGVTQTPRYLIKTRGQQVTLSCSPISGHRSVSWYQQTPGQGLQFLFEYFSETQRNKGNFPGRFSGRQFSNSRSEMNVSTLELGDSALYLCASSLGHNSGNTIYFGEGSWLTVV.

The chain carries TRBV6-4 and TRBJ2-6; D unclear. The CDR3 contains 14 residues. CDR1 and CDR2 (germline): MRHNA, SNTAGT. V was trimmed by 7 bases and J by 2 bases, leaving 9 bases between them. This chain's CDR3 is CASNTAPGANVLTF. In nucleotides, the CDR3 is TGTGCCAGCAACACTGCGCCTGGGGCCAACGTCCTGACTTTC.

This clone was seen a handful of times. The rearrangement uses TRBV5-6 and TRBJ1-1; 8 nucleotides match TRBD1. The CDR3 contains 13 residues. With 2 bases clipped from V and 9 bases from J, the junction kept 6 bases outside the gene matches. From germline, CDR1 is SGHDT and CDR2 YYEEEE. The CDR3 DNA is TGTGCCAGCAGCTTAAATAGACAGGGGCAAGCTTTCTTT. It encodes CASSLNRQGQAFF.

The chain links TRBV7-8 to TRBJ2-7; TRBD2 agrees at 14 bases. V shed 5 bases, J shed 5 bases, and the junction held 8 bases outside the gene matches. Germline lookup yields CDR1 SGHVS and CDR2 FQNEAQ. This CDR3 spans 16 amino acids. The DNA for the CDR3 is TGTGCCAGCAGCCGAGGACTAGCGGGAGGTATCAACGAGCAGTACTTC. Translating it yields CASSRGLAGGINEQYF.

The count of this clone is one. CDR3 in DNA: TGTGCCAGCAACCGGGAAGGGTACGAGCAGTACTTC. As protein: CASNREGYEQYF. The chain is built from TRBV2 and TRBJ2-7, with a tentative D call TRBD2 (5 bases). Deletions cut 7 bases from V and 4 bases from J, with 11 bases between. Germline CDR1 and CDR2: SNHLY and FYNNEI. CDR3 length: 12 amino acids. Drawing the rest from reference TRBV2 and TRBJ2-7, the complete variable domain is EPEVTQTPSHQVTQMGQEVILRCVPISNHLYFYWYRQILGQKVEFLVSFYNNEISEKSEIFDDQFSVERPDGSNFTLKIRSTKLEDSAMYFCASNREGYEQYFGPGTRLTVT.